Presented here are 23 T cell receptor beta chains from one specimen sequenced in a study of T cells in Graves' hyperthyroidism and ophthalmopathy (dated by TCRdb to between 2018 and 2021). Receptors were amplified or captured by multiplex PCR. Reads for this sample came from an Illumina HiSeq 2000. Amplification of TCR beta CDR3 regions was carried out from RNA transcripts. A first-round RT-PCR of the TCR CDR3 used the HTBI primer set with the Qiagen OneStep RT-PCR kit. Clones were called with MiXCR by TCRdb after fastp trimmed the public reads at Q25, and only in-frame beta chains were retained. Entries are consolidated by CDR3 protein sequence, retaining the most common genes and DNA. In this sample the table shows about 360,000 distinct CDR3 sequences, around 25% of which occur a single time. The ten largest account for roughly 80% of the sample. The sample taken for sequencing was blood. All receptors derive from a man aged 45 to 65 with Graves' hyperthyroidism.

This clonotype appeared a few times. This chain links TRBV5-1 with TRBJ2-5; 13 nucleotides match TRBD2. This CDR3 has 19 amino acids. Trimming removed 3 bases from V and 4 bases from J; junction bases left unmatched: 15. Germline CDR1 SGHRS, CDR2 YFSETQ. The CDR3 sequence is CASSSKGGTSGTGIETQYF. CDR3 bases: TGCGCCAGCAGCTCGAAGGGGGGGACTAGCGGGACCGGGATAGAGACCCAGTACTTC.

This rearrangement joins TRBV7-3 to TRBJ2-3; no definite D call. V was clipped by 5 bases and J by 4 bases, with 13 bases between them. Per the germline V gene, CDR1 is SGHTA and CDR2 is FQGTGA. The CDR3 runs to 14 residues. The CDR3 reads CASSRSGVSDTQYF. Here the CDR3 DNA reads TGTGCCAGCAGCCGCAGTGGGGTTTCAGATACGCAGTATTTT.

CDR3 residues: CSVVSGTDTQYF. The DNA of the CDR3 is TGCAGCGTTGTCTCAGGGACAGATACGCAGTATTTT. The rearrangement joins TRBV29-1 to TRBJ2-3, with D maybe TRBD1 (5 bases). Germline assignment: CDR1 SQVTM and CDR2 ANQGSEA. V shed 4 bases and J shed 3 bases, with 8 bases lying between them. This CDR3 contains 12 residues.

Many counts were recorded for this clonotype. The rearrangement links TRBV24-1 to TRBJ2-3; D is ambiguous. The ends were cut back, 4 bases at V and 6 bases at J, with 10 bases in the middle. The CDR3 runs to 13 residues. Germline V gives CDR1 KGHDR, CDR2 SFDVKD. CDR3 sequence (DNA): TGTGCCACCAGTGACCGACATGGTGATACGCAGTATTTT. It encodes CATSDRHGDTQYF.

This clonotype occurred a few times. The chain carries TRBV12-3 or TRBV12-4 and TRBJ1-1; D unresolved. The CDR3 is 15 residues long. V dropped 6 bases and J dropped 5 bases, with 19 bases sitting between them. CDR3 loop: CASRNFVGAGTEAFF. In nucleotides, the CDR3 is TGTGCCAGCAGAAATTTCGTCGGCGCCGGGACTGAAGCTTTCTTT.

Ten or more counts support this clonotype. The chain recombines TRBV29-1 with TRBJ1-1, with D perhaps matching TRBD1 (5 bases). Looked up from germline, CDR1 is SQVTM and CDR2 is ANQGSEA. V shed 4 bases and J shed 1 base, with 7 bases lying between them. The CDR3 extends over 12 amino acids. CDR3 sequence: CSVGTGNTEAFF. CDR3 nucleotide sequence: TGCAGCGTTGGAACAGGGAACACTGAAGCTTTCTTT.

V usage is TRBV5-1 and J usage is TRBJ2-7; 7 bases match TRBD1. CDR3 size: 16 residues. Trimming took 3 bases from V and 0 from J; bases not matched to a gene: 9. Looked up from germline, CDR1 is SGHRS and CDR2 is YFSETQ. As DNA, the CDR3 is TGCGCCAGCAGCTCCGGGACAGTTTCAAGCTCCTACGAGCAGTACTTC. Translated: CASSSGTVSSSYEQYF.

The rearrangement uses TRBV7-9 and TRBJ2-7; D remains ambiguous. The germline V and J ends were trimmed by 5 bases and 6 bases, with 11 bases remaining between them. CDR1 and CDR2 (germline): SEHNR, FQNEAQ (reference sequence). CDR3 length: 12 residues. CDR3 loop: CASSNAVREQYF. CDR3 DNA sequence: TGTGCCAGCAGCAATGCGGTACGCGAGCAGTACTTC.

This clonotype was seen many times. The genes are TRBV18 and TRBJ2-7; maybe TRBD1 (6 bases). The germline gives CDR1 KGHSH, CDR2 LQKENI. V shed 5 bases and J shed 3 bases, with 11 bases lying between them. The CDR3 contains 13 residues. The DNA for the CDR3 is TGTGCCAGCTCAGGGGGCTTCAACTACGAGCAGTACTTC. As protein: CASSGGFNYEQYF.

The chain recombines TRBV11-3 with TRBJ2-4; perhaps TRBD1 as D (6 bases). V lost 5 bases and J 7 bases, leaving 9 bases between the germline ends. The germline V gene encodes CDR1 SGHNT and CDR2 YENEEA. CDR3 size: 12 residues. CDR3 residues: CASSKGDNIQYF. The CDR3, as DNA: TGTGCCAGCAGCAAGGGGGATAACATTCAGTACTTC.

This clonotype has a handful of counts. This chain connects TRBV5-1 to TRBJ2-5, with TRBD1 matching 9 bases. The ends lost 4 bases at V and 4 bases at J; junction bases unmatched: 11. The CDR3 sequence is 16 residues long. Per germline, CDR1 SGHRS and CDR2 YFSETQ. CDR3 in amino acids: CASSQFGQGMRETQYF. For the CDR3, the DNA is TGCGCCAGCAGCCAATTCGGACAGGGGATGCGAGAGACCCAGTACTTC.

The V and J genes are TRBV12-5 and TRBJ2-7; TRBD2 matches at 9 bases. Trimming cost V 5 bases and J 2 bases; bases outside gene matches: 10. Germline CDR1 and CDR2: LGHNT and FRNRAP. CDR3 length: 16 residues. The CDR3 region has the DNA TGTGCTAGTGGTCTTCAACTAGCGGGTACCACCTACGAGCAGTACTTC. It encodes CASGLQLAGTTYEQYF.

As for this clonotype: Mismatch with germline at one junction end may stem from a read error. The chain employs TRBV3-1 and TRBJ2-7, with D perhaps TRBD1 (5 bases). Looked up from germline, CDR1 is LGHDT and CDR2 is YNNKEL (reference sequence). The CDR3 sequence is 15 residues long. CDR3 sequence: CARRQSGANLNERYF. The CDR3 DNA sequence: TGTGCCAGGAGGCAAAGTGGGGCCAACCTCAACGAGCGGTACTTC.

V is TRBV15 and J is TRBJ2-1, with 12 bases aligning to TRBD2. Germline trimming cut 1 base from V and 4 bases from J; bases unmatched to any gene: 2. Germline CDR1 is LNHNV and CDR2 is YYDKDF (reference sequence). CDR3 length: 16 amino acids. The CDR3 bases are TGTGCCACCAGCAGAGGAACTAGCGGGAGGTACAATGAGCAGTTCTTC. Its protein is CATSRGTSGRYNEQFF.

In this sample, this clonotype turned up many times. The chain carries TRBV2 and TRBJ2-7, with TRBD1 identical over 7 bases. Trimming cost V 6 bases and J 6 bases; bases outside gene matches: 8. The CDR3 loop spans 13 amino acids. CDR1 and CDR2 (germline): SNHLY, FYNNEI. The CDR3 is CASSSDRASEQYF. The DNA for the CDR3 is TGTGCCAGCAGCTCAGACAGGGCTAGCGAGCAGTACTTC. The full variable domain, rest sourced from reference TRBV2 and TRBJ2-7, is EPEVTQTPSHQVTQMGQEVILRCVPISNHLYFYWYRQILGQKVEFLVSFYNNEISEKSEIFDDQFSVERPDGSNFTLKIRSTKLEDSAMYFCASSSDRASEQYFGPGTRLTVT.

The V call is TRBV20-1, the J call TRBJ1-1; tentative D call: TRBD1 (5 bases). V was clipped by 6 bases and J by 0 bases, with 20 bases between them. Germline CDR1 DFQATT, CDR2 SNEGSKA (reference sequence). CDR3 length: 16 residues. The CDR3 loop is CSAPGGSGRMNTEAFF. The CDR3 DNA is TGCAGTGCCCCCGGGGGGTCGGGGAGGATGAACACTGAAGCTTTCTTT.

The CDR3 sequence: CASRFDRGLDEQFF. As DNA, the CDR3 is TGTGCCAGCAGATTTGACAGGGGGCTCGATGAGCAGTTCTTC. The rearrangement joins TRBV12-3 or TRBV12-4 to TRBJ2-1; 10 nucleotides align to TRBD1. The CDR3 is 14 amino acids. The trim removed 6 bases at V and 8 bases at J, leaving 7 bases unmatched.

The chain links TRBV6-1 to TRBJ1-6; no clear D. V lost 3 bases, J lost 7 bases, and 10 bases lay in between. Germline lookup yields CDR1 MNHNS and CDR2 SASEGT. The CDR3 totals 14 residues. The CDR3 reads CASSDNRKNSPLHF. The CDR3 nucleotides are TGTGCCAGCAGTGACAACAGAAAGAATTCACCCCTCCACTTT.

The chain couples TRBV29-1 to TRBJ2-7, with 7 bases matching TRBD2. The V gene end was trimmed by 3 bases and the J gene end by 3 bases; junction bases not matched to a gene: 5. The germline V gene has CDR1 SQVTM and CDR2 ANQGSEA. The CDR3 extends over 13 amino acids. The CDR3: CSVEASGGYEQYF. The CDR3 region has the DNA TGCAGCGTTGAGGCTAGCGGTGGCTACGAGCAGTACTTC.

This clonotype was seen ten or more times. The chain combines TRBV6-1 with TRBJ2-5; D is unresolved. This CDR3 has 12 residues. Trimming took 4 bases from V and 2 from J, leaving 5 bases between them. From germline, CDR1 is MNHNS and CDR2 SASEGT. The CDR3: CASSVRQETQYF. CDR3 DNA sequence: TGTGCCAGCAGTGTCCGTCAAGAGACCCAGTACTTC.

There are many counts of this clonotype. The V and J genes are TRBV12-3 or TRBV12-4 and TRBJ2-3; 7 bases map to TRBD2. Trimming took 7 bases from V and 1 from J; bases not matched to a gene: 8. This CDR3 comprises 15 residues. The CDR3 coding sequence is TGTGCCAGCACCTTGACTAGCCGGGGCACAGATACGCAGTATTTT. Its translation: CASTLTSRGTDTQYF.

This clonotype was detected a few times. This chain uses TRBV29-1 with TRBJ2-7, with 7 bases lining up with TRBD1. J lost 5 bases, V lost 7 bases, and 8 bases had no gene match. Germline CDR1 SQVTM, CDR2 ANQGSEA. The CDR3 is 12 amino acids. CDR3 nucleotides: TGCAGCGCCCGACAGGGTTGGAACGAGCAGTACTTC. It codes for CSARQGWNEQYF.

The chain carries TRBV28 and TRBJ2-3; D gene unclear. With 4 bases removed from V and 8 bases from J, the gap between germline ends came to 7 bases. Germline CDR1 MDHEN, CDR2 SYDVKM. The CDR3 covers 11 residues. CDR3 region: CASSWLSTQYF. The CDR3 DNA is TGTGCCAGCAGTTGGTTGAGTACGCAGTATTTT.